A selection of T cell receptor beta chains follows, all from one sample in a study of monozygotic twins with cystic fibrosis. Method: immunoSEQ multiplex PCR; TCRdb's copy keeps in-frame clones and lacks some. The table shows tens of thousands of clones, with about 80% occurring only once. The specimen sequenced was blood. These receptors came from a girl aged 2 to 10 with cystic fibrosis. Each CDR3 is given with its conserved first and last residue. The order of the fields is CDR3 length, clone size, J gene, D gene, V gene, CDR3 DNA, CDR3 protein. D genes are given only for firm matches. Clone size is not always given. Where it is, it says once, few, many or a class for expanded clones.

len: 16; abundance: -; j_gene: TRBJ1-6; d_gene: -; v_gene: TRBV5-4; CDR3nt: TGTGCCAGCAGCGCAGGGGTCGGCTCCTATAATTCACCCCTCCACTTT; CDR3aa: CASSAGVGSYNSPLHF
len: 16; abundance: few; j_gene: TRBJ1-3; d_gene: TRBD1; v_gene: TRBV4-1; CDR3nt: TGCGCCAGCAGCTTAAGCAGGGGGGTGACTGGAAACACCATATATTTT; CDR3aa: CASSLSRGVTGNTIYF
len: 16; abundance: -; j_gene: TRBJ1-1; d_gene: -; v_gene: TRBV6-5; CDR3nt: TGTGCCAGCAGTTTCGACAGGTTTCTCATGAACACTGAAGCTTTCTTT; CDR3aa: CASSFDRFLMNTEAFF
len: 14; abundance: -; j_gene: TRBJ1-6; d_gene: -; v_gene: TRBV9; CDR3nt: TGTGCCAGCAGCGTGTACAGGGATAATTCACCCCTCCACTTT; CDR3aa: CASSVYRDNSPLHF
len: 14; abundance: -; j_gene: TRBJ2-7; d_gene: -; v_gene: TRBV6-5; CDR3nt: TGTGCCACCGGGAAAGGGATGGGCGTGTACGAGCAGTACTTC; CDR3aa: CATGKGMGVYEQYF
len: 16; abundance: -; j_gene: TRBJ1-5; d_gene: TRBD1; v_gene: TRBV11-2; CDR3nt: TGTGCCAGCAGCTTAGGGACAGGGTATAGCAATCAGCCCCAGCATTTT; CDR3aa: CASSLGTGYSNQPQHF
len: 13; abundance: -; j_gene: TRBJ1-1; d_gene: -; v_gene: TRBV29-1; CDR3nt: TGCAGCGCAAACCCGGACCTGAACACTGAAGCTTTCTTT; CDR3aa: CSANPDLNTEAFF
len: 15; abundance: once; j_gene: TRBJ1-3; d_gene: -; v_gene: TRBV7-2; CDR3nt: TGTGCCAGCAGCTTAGGTCCAATCATCAGAAACACCATATATTTT; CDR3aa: CASSLGPIIRNTIYF
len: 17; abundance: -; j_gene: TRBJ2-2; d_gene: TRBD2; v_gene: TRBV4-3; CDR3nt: TGCGCCAGCAGCCGCGGGGGGTCAGGGACTTTAACCGGGGAGCTGTTTTTT; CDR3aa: CASSRGGSGTLTGELFF
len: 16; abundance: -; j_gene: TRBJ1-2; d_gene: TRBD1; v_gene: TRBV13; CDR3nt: TGTGCCAGCAGCCCATCCACCGGACAGGGAGCCTATGGCTACACCTTC; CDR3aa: CASSPSTGQGAYGYTF
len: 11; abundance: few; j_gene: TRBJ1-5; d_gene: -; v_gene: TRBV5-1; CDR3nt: TGCGCCAGCAGCTTGGGTCAGCCCCAGCATTTT; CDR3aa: CASSLGQPQHF
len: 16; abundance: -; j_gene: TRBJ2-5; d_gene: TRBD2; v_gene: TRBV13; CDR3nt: TGTGCCAGCAGCCCCGTCGCCCCTAGCGGCCAAGAGACCCAGTACTTC; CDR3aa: CASSPVAPSGQETQYF
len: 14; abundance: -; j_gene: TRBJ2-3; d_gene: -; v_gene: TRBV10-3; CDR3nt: TGTGCCATCAGTACAGCCTCGACCACAGATACGCAGTATTTT; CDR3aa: CAISTASTTDTQYF
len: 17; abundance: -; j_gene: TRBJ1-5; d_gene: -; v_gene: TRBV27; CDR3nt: TGTGCCAGCAGTTCCGGCCGCGGAGGGGATAGCAATCAGCCCCAGCATTTT; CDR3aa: CASSSGRGGDSNQPQHF
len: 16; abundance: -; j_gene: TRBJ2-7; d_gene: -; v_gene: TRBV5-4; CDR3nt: TGTGCCAGCAGCTTGGGGGGGGACAGTCCCGAATACGAGCAGTACTTC; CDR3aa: CASSLGGDSPEYEQYF
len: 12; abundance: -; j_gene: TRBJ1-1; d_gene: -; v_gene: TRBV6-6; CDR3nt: TGTGCCAGCCAGTTAACGGTATCTGAAGCTTTCTTT; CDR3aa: CASQLTVSEAFF
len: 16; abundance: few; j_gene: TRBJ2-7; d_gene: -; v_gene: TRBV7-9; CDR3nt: TGTGCCAGCAGCTTCGGGCGGAAGAGGGCCTTCGACGAGCAGTACTTC; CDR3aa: CASSFGRKRAFDEQYF
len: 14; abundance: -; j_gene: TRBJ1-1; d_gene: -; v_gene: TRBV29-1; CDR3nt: TGCAGCGTACTACCGGGACAAATGAACACTGAAGCTTTCTTT; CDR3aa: CSVLPGQMNTEAFF
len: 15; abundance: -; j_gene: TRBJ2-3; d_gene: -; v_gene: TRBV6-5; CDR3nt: TGTGCCAGCAGTTACGCTATCACAGGCACAGATACGCAGTATTTT; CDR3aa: CASSYAITGTDTQYF
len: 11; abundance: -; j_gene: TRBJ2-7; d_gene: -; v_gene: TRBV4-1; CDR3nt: TGCGCCAGCAGCCAAGAAGGCGAGCAGTACTTC; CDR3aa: CASSQEGEQYF
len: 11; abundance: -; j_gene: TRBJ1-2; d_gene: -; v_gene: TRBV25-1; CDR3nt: TGTGCCTCCCGTGGGCCTTATGGCTACACCTTC; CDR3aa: CASRGPYGYTF
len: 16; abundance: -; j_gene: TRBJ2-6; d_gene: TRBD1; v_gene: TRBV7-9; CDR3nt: TGTGCCAGCAGCTCGACAGGGTTCTCGGGGGCCAACGTCCTGACTTTC; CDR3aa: CASSSTGFSGANVLTF
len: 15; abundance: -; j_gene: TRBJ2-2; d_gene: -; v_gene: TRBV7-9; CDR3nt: TGTGCCAGCCCCCCGCCGGGGATTAACACCGGGGAGCTGTTTTTT; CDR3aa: CASPPPGINTGELFF
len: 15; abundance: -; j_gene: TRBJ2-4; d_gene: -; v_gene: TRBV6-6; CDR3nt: TGTGCCAGCAGTCGACAGAAGATAGCCAAAAACATTCAGTACTTC; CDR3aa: CASSRQKIAKNIQYF
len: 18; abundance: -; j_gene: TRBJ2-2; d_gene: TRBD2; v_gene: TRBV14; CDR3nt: TGTGCCAGCAGCCAAGCCCCAGCGGGGGGTTGGAACACCGGGGAGCTGTTTTTT; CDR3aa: CASSQAPAGGWNTGELFF
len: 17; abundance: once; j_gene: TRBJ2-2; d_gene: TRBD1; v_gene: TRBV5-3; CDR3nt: TGTGCCAGAAACCTCCGGGACAGGGGGCGAACCACCGGGGAGCTGTTTTTT; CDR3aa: CARNLRDRGRTTGELFF
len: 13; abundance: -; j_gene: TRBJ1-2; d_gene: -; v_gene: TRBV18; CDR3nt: TGTGCCAGCTCACCAGACACCCCCTATGGCTACACCTTC; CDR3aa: CASSPDTPYGYTF
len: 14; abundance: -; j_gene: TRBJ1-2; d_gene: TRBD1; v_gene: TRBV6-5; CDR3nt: TGTGCCAGCAGAGGGGACAGGGCTAACTATGGCTACACCTTC; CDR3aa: CASRGDRANYGYTF
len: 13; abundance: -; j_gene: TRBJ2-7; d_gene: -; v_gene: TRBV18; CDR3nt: TGTGCCAGCTCACCACCGTCGACTGGCGAGCAGTACTTC; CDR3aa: CASSPPSTGEQYF
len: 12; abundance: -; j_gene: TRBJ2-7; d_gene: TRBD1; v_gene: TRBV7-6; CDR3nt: TGTGCCAGCAGTTTAGGGGGCCACGAGCAGTACTTC; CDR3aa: CASSLGGHEQYF
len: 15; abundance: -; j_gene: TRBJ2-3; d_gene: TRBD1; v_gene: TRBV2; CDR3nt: TGTGCCAGCAGGGTACAGGGGGTAAGCACAGATACGCAGTATTTT; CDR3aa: CASRVQGVSTDTQYF
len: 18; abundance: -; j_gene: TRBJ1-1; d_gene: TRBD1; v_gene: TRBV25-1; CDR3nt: TGTGCCAGCAGTGAATATAGTTACAGGGGAGGGATCGACACTGAAGCTTTCTTT; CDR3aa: CASSEYSYRGGIDTEAFF